The TCR beta chain under discussion was sequenced for a study of cytotoxic CD8 clonotypes in ibrutinib-treated CLL. The wider study: Investigators collected response samples after a median around 12 months of treatment, range 6 to 36.

From germline, CDR1 is SEHNR and CDR2 FQNEAQ (reference sequence). The CDR3 length is 15 residues. The protocol was immunoSEQ multiplex PCR, while the TCRdb copy is restricted to in-frame clones and leaves out a portion. The sample lists about 140,000 clones, less than 95% occurring once. Note on this clone: The junction differs from germline at one of its ends, possibly a read error.

As input for TCR beta libraries, roughly 2.1 micrograms of genomic DNA came from cryopreserved PBMCs. The source was PBMCs, collected after 12 months of ibrutinib treatment. This rearrangement joins TRBV7-9 to TRBJ2-2; 10 bases line up with TRBD2. This TCR was recovered from a human donor with chronic lymphocytic leukemia. The CDR3 is CASSIAGGRVGELFF. The CDR3 coding sequence is TGTGCCAGCAGCATAGCGGGAGGCCGTGTCGGGGAGCTGTTTTTT.